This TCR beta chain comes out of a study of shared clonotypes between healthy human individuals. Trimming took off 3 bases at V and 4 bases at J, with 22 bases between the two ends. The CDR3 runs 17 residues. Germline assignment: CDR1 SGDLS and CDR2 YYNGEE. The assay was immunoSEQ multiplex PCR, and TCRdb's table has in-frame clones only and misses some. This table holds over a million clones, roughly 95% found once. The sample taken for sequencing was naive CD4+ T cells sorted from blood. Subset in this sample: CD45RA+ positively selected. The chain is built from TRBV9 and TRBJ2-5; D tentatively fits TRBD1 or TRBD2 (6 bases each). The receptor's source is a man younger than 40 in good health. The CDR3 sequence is CASSAGRIGGKLETQYF. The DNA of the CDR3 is TGTGCCAGCAGCGCAGGACGGATCGGGGGCAAGTTAGAGACCCAGTACTTC.